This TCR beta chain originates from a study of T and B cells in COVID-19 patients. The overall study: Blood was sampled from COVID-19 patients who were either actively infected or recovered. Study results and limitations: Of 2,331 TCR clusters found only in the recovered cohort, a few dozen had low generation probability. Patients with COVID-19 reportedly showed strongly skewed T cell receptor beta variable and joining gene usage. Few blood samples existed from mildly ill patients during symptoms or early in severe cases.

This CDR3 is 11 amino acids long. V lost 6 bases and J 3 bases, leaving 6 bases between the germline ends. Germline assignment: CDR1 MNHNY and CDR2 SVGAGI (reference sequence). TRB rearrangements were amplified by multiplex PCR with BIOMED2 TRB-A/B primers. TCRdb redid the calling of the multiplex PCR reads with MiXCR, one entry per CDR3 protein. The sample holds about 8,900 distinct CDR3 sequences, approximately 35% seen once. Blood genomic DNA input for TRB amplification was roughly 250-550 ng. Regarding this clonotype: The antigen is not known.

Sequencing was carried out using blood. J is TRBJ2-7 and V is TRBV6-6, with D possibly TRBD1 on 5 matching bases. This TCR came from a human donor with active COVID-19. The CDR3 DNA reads TGTGCCAGCAGCACAGGCTACGAGCAGTACTTC. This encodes CASSTGYEQYF.